This entry lists 14 T cell receptor beta chains sequenced from one sample in a study of naive CD8 T cells in extremely preterm neonates. Study observations and caveats: Relative to older groups, preterm infants had shorter, less trimmed CDR3s with fewer N additions.

For these TCRs, the target antigens are not known. Using immunoSEQ multiplex PCR, the repertoire was profiled, and TCRdb retains in-frame clones only, with some absent. The sample contains around 25,000 clones, approximately 89% of which appear only once. Preterm samples came from extremely preterm deliveries at about 22-28 weeks. The sequencing input was naive CD8+ T cells from cord blood. The receptors were gathered from a boy who was born preterm.

This chain connects TRBV2 to TRBJ2-7, with D unresolved. V was shortened by 3 bases and J by 3 bases, with 3 bases between the two germline ends. CDR1 SNHLY and CDR2 FYNNEI come from the germline V gene. The CDR3 runs 11 residues. The CDR3 sequence is CASSDSYEQYF. CDR3 coding DNA: TGTGCCAGCAGTGATAGCTACGAGCAGTACTTC.

The chain recombines TRBV9 with TRBJ2-3; D might be TRBD1 or TRBD2, each matching 5 bases. CDR1 is SGDLS, CDR2 YYNGEE, per germline. The V end was cut by 4 bases, the J end by 6 bases, with 21 bases between. There are 16 residues in the CDR3. CDR3 bases: TGTGCCAGCAGCCCCATCGGGGCTAGCTGGGGGGATACGCAGTATTTT. Encoded protein: CASSPIGASWGDTQYF.

The chain has TRBV5-1 and TRBJ2-1; D remains unclear. The germline V gene has CDR1 SGHRS and CDR2 YFSETQ. The CDR3 has 12 amino acids. With 0 bases removed from V and 3 bases from J, the gap between germline ends came to 1 base. CDR3: CASSLDYNEQFF. CDR3 nucleotide sequence: TGCGCCAGCAGCTTGGACTACAATGAGCAGTTCTTC.

The chain uses TRBV9 and TRBJ2-7, with TRBD2 matching over 9 bases. V trimming: 0 bases; J trimming: 6 bases; junction bases outside the gene matches: 4. The germline V gene has CDR1 SGDLS and CDR2 YYNGEE. The CDR3 loop spans 14 amino acids. Written as DNA, the CDR3 is TGTGCCAGCAGCGTAGCGCTAGCGGGGCCCGAGCAGTACTTC. It specifies CASSVALAGPEQYF.

This clone was recorded only once. The V gene is TRBV10-1, the J gene TRBJ2-7; 8 nucleotides agree with TRBD1. The germline CDR1 and CDR2 sequences are WNHNN and SYGVQD (reference sequence). The junction had 1 base not matched to a gene; V was cut back by 9 bases and J by 6 bases. The CDR3 sequence is 10 residues long. CDR3 DNA: TGCGCCAGGACAGGGGCCGAGCAGTACTTC. Amino acids: CARTGAEQYF.

This clone was detected once. Distinct nucleotide sequences in the sample also encode this CDR3. The chain carries TRBV5-1 and TRBJ2-7, with 10 bases that match TRBD2. Germline V CDR1 and CDR2: SGHRS, YFSETQ. The junction had 0 bases not matched to a gene; V was cut back by 4 bases and J by 2 bases. The CDR3 contains 13 residues. CDR3 DNA sequence: TGCGCCAGCAGCAGCGGGGGGGCCTACGAGCAGTACTTC. It encodes CASSSGGAYEQYF. Variable domain in full (rest from reference TRBV5-1 and TRBJ2-7): KAGVTQTPRYLIKTRGQQVTLSCSPISGHRSVSWYQQTPGQGLQFLFEYFSETQRNKGNFPGRFSGRQFSNSRSEMNVSTLELGDSALYLCASSSGGAYEQYFGPGTRLTVT.

The chain employs TRBV11-2 and TRBJ1-1, with D hard to call. The CDR3 has 13 residues. V lost 1 base and J lost 1, with 4 bases in between. CDR1 SGHAT and CDR2 FQNNGV come from the germline V gene. Here the CDR3 reads CASSLGQNTEAFF. CDR3 DNA sequence: TGTGCCAGCAGCTTAGGACAGAACACTGAAGCTTTCTTT.

This rearrangement joins TRBV7-9 to TRBJ2-7, with 11 bases matching TRBD2. The CDR3 has 17 amino acids. Unmatched junction bases numbered 11, after V lost 2 bases and J lost 5 bases. Looked up from germline, CDR1 is SEHNR and CDR2 is FQNEAQ (reference sequence). CDR3 residues: CASSLITLAGGPHEQYF. In DNA form, the CDR3 reads TGTGCCAGCAGCTTAATAACTCTAGCGGGGGGCCCCCACGAGCAGTACTTC.

The chain carries TRBV10-1 and TRBJ2-2; D gene ambiguous. V gave up 10 bases and J gave up 4 bases, with 7 bases separating them. The CDR3 covers 11 residues. CDR1 WNHNN and CDR2 SYGVQD come from the germline V gene (reference sequence). CDR3 bases: TGCGCCATACCAGGCACCGGGGAGCTGTTTTTT. Translation gives CAIPGTGELFF.

The genes are TRBV21-1 and TRBJ2-5; the table names TRBD2, a call not compared with the DNA. TRBV21-1 constitutes a pseudogene. This CDR3 contains 13 residues. Here the CDR3 DNA reads TGTGCCAGCAGCGCCGGTTATAAAGAGACCCAGTACTTC. Translating gives CASSAGYKETQYF.

The J gene is TRBJ2-7, the V gene TRBV4-1; 11 bases map to TRBD1. Germline V gene sequence: CDR1 MGHRA, CDR2 YSYEKL. The CDR3 runs 16 residues. J gave up 3 bases and V 0 bases, and 4 bases lay outside the gene matches. The CDR3 region is CASSQDAGTGGYEQYF. The DNA for the CDR3 is TGCGCCAGCAGCCAAGATGCCGGGACAGGGGGCTACGAGCAGTACTTC.

The chain joins TRBV5-1 to TRBJ2-3, with TRBD1 matching 9 bases. This CDR3 is built from 16 residues. Germline loops: CDR1 SGHRS, CDR2 YFSETQ. V shed 0 bases and J 6 bases; nucleotides not matched to a gene: 8. Here the CDR3 DNA reads TGCGCCAGCAGCTTGGAAGGGACAGGGCCGCGTGATACGCAGTATTTT. It specifies CASSLEGTGPRDTQYF.

The chain uses TRBV9 and TRBJ2-1; 16 nucleotides agree with TRBD2. The CDR3 spans 18 residues. Germline CDR1 SGDLS, CDR2 YYNGEE. After removal of 4 bases from V and 8 bases from J, the junction contained 12 bases not matched to a gene. As DNA, the CDR3 is TGTGCCAGCAGCCCGGGACTAGCGGGGGGGCTGGTTCTTGATGAGCAGTTCTTC. Its translation is CASSPGLAGGLVLDEQFF.

A single count supports this clone. The chain recombines TRBV4-3 with TRBJ1-4; a weak D match, TRBD1 (6 bases). Trimming removed 0 bases from V and 7 bases from J, with 9 bases in between. CDR1 LGHNA and CDR2 YSLEER come from the germline V gene. This CDR3 spans 14 amino acids. CDR3 nucleotides: TGCGCCAGCAGCCAAGAGGGGGCGCTTGAAAAACTGTTTTTT. Its protein product is CASSQEGALEKLFF.